The source of this T cell receptor beta chain is a study of blood T cell repertoires in COVID-19. The overall study: Both acute and convalescent COVID-19 samples were obtained from the United States, Italy and Spain.

As processed by the authors: Amplified reference gene primers provided the basis for estimating nucleated cell counts. Data came from immunoSEQ multiplex PCR; TCRdb stores just in-frame clones and leaves some out. The V and J calls and clone size were taken over from that table, and D and trimming were inferred from the DNA. The data contain just over 90,000 clones, approximately 80% of them singletons. V lost 6 bases, J lost 0 bases, and 12 bases lay in between. The germline V gene has CDR1 MNHNY and CDR2 SVGAGI (reference sequence). The CDR3 runs to 15 residues. The TCR originated in a human donor in a cohort sampled during active COVID-19. The chain combines TRBV6-6 with TRBJ1-5, with D unclear. Sequenced input: peripheral blood. DNA for the CDR3: TGTGCCAGCAGCGCGTCGGGAGTTAGCAATCAGCCCCAGCATTTT. It specifies CASSASGVSNQPQHF.